This TCR beta chain is from a study of PD-1 blockade in classical Hodgkin lymphoma. In every patient, relapse followed autologous stem cell transplantation, while exposure to brentuximab vedotin differed. The study's findings and limits: Lower baseline TCR diversity was reported for newly diagnosed patients than for healthy donors. Prior to therapy, complete responders displayed diversity much like that of newly diagnosed patients.

This CDR3 comprises 14 residues. Germline V gives CDR1 SGHRS, CDR2 YFSETQ. V was shortened by 3 bases and J by 8 bases, with 12 bases between the two germline ends. As to this clone: Its specificity is unknown.

Clones were sequenced by immunoSEQ multiplex PCR, and TCRdb holds only the in-frame ones, with some missing. The data contain about 25,000 clones, 70% to 80% of them seen just once; the ten biggest clones take up under 7%. The material sequenced was peripheral blood mononuclear cells (PBMCs), taken at baseline. The sequence was obtained from a human donor with classical Hodgkin lymphoma. The chain uses TRBV5-1 and TRBJ1-6, with D possibly TRBD1 on 5 matching bases. CDR3 sequence reads: CASSWGTGDSPLHF. The DNA for the CDR3 is TGCGCCAGCAGCTGGGGGACGGGAGATTCACCCCTCCACTTT.